These T cell receptor beta chains were read from a single sample in a study of response to subunit inactivated influenza vaccine. TCRdb recomputed calls from the RT-PCR reads with MiXCR, one row per CDR3 protein. The table shows about 650,000 distinct CDR3 sequences, with 15% to 19% occurring only once. This sample comprised PBMCs from blood, obtained 11 to 12 days after vaccination. These receptor sequences come from a man aged 50-60 years who received an inactivated influenza vaccine. Both conserved end residues are part of each CDR3. The order of the fields is D gene, V gene, J gene, clone size, CDR3 DNA, CDR3 protein. The D gene is left open where the match is weak. Part of the rows lack a size; the others show once, few, many or a class for expanded clones.

.	TRBV20-1	TRBJ2-1	.	TGCAGTGCTGGAGATCTGGCTCCGAGTGAGCAGTTCTTC	CSAGDLAPSEQFF
.	TRBV28	TRBJ2-5	.	TGTGCCAGCAGTTCCAACAGTGAGGGACGGGAGACCCAGTACTTC	CASSSNSEGRETQYF
.	TRBV20-1	TRBJ2-7	few	TGCAGTGCTAGACCGGTACAGGGCTACGAGCAGTACTTC	CSARPVQGYEQYF
TRBD1	TRBV5-6	TRBJ2-7	few	TGTGCCAGCAGCTGGGGACAGGCGGAGCAGTACTTC	CASSWGQAEQYF
.	TRBV12-3/TRBV12-4	TRBJ1-1	many	TGTGCCAGCAGCCCGGGACACCAGAACACTGAAGCTTTCTTT	CASSPGHQNTEAFF
.	TRBV10-3	TRBJ1-5	.	TGTGCCATCAGTGAGAGAGGGAATCAGCCCCAGCATTTT	CAISERGNQPQHF
.	TRBV7-8	TRBJ1-2	few	TGTGCCAGCAGCTTGCCAGCCTACTATGGCTACACCTTC	CASSLPAYYGYTF
TRBD2	TRBV7-9	TRBJ2-7	.	TGTGCCAGCAGCTCGGGAGGGGAAAGGACCTACGAGCAGTACTTC	CASSSGGERTYEQYF
.	TRBV29-1	TRBJ2-7	many	TGCAGCGTCCGGACCGCAACCTACGAGCAGTACTTC	CSVRTATYEQYF
.	TRBV20-1	TRBJ2-7	.	TGCAGTGCCTGCGCTAGTCTAGCCTACGAGCAGTACTTC	CSACASLAYEQYF
TRBD1	TRBV9	TRBJ2-1	.	TGTGCCAGCAGCGTCACCGGGACAGGGAGAAATGAGCAGTTCTTC	CASSVTGTGRNEQFF
.	TRBV7-2	TRBJ2-4	few	TGTGCCAGCGTAGCGCGGGACGCCCTAGCCAAAAACATTCAGTACTTC	CASVARDALAKNIQYF
TRBD2	TRBV9	TRBJ2-2	.	TGTGCCAGCAGCTCCGGCCCGACTAGCGGGGACAACACCGGGGAGCTGTTTTTT	CASSSGPTSGDNTGELFF
.	TRBV27	TRBJ2-1	many	TGTGCCAGCAGTTCCAGAAGCTCCTACAATGAGCAGTTCTTC	CASSSRSSYNEQFF
TRBD1	TRBV4-3	TRBJ2-7	few	TGCGCCAGCAGCCAAGGGACAGGGGAGGGCTACGAGCAGTACTTC	CASSQGTGEGYEQYF
TRBD2	TRBV12-3/TRBV12-4	TRBJ2-1	few	TGTGCCAGCAGTCGTAGGACTAGCGGAGAGCAGTTCTTC	CASSRRTSGEQFF
.	TRBV6-5	TRBJ1-6	.	TGTGCCAGCAGTTACCTCGGGGGGTCGTCCTATAATTCACCCCTCCACTTT	CASSYLGGSSYNSPLHF
.	TRBV7-8	TRBJ2-1	few	TGTGCCAGCAGCTTTCCACATCTTGAGCAGTTCTTC	CASSFPHLEQFF
.	TRBV6-1	TRBJ2-3	.	TGTGCCAGCACCCTGCTGCCCCGACCGGGACACGATACGCAGTATTTT	CASTLLPRPGHDTQYF
.	TRBV28	TRBJ2-3	.	TGTGCCAGCAGTTTGCGACAGGGACTACCGACAGATACGCAGTATTTT	CASSLRQGLPTDTQYF
.	TRBV5-6	TRBJ2-3	few	TGTGCCAGCAGCTTGGACCCACTAGCCACAGATACGCAGTATTTT	CASSLDPLATDTQYF
TRBD1	TRBV6-5	TRBJ2-7	.	TGTGCCAGCAGTTATGGCAGGGGGCAATACGAGCAGTACTTC	CASSYGRGQYEQYF
TRBD2	TRBV23-1	TRBJ2-7	.	TGCGCCAGCAGTCACCCCTCGGGGGGTGGGGAGCAGTACTTC	CASSHPSGGGEQYF
.	TRBV6-2/TRBV6-3	TRBJ2-4	few	TGTGCCAGCAGTTACACGATCGGGAAAAACATTCAGTACTTC	CASSYTIGKNIQYF
TRBD2	TRBV20-1	TRBJ2-1	.	TGCAGTCTCCCTGGGACTAGGAACTACAATGAGCAGTTCTTC	CSLPGTRNYNEQFF
TRBD2	TRBV18	TRBJ2-3	few	TGTGCCAGCTCACCGGGACTAGGGCGAGTGGTCGATACGCAGTATTTT	CASSPGLGRVVDTQYF
.	TRBV7-2	TRBJ2-1	few	TGTGCCAGCAGCTTAACCCTGGGACTCTCTTCCTACAATGAGCAGTTCTTC	CASSLTLGLSSYNEQFF
.	TRBV6-5	TRBJ1-4	few	TGTGCCAGCAGTTACCTGGGGGGAGAGGAAAAACTGTTTTTT	CASSYLGGEEKLFF
.	TRBV4-1	TRBJ2-3	few	TGCGCCAGCAGCGACAGGAGGCGGGGAGATACGCAGTATTTT	CASSDRRRGDTQYF
TRBD1	TRBV28	TRBJ1-1	few	TGTGCCAGCAGTGAACAGGGGCAGGAAGCTTTCTTT	CASSEQGQEAFF
.	TRBV20-1	TRBJ2-1	.	TGCAGTGCTAGGGAAGCCGGGAGACTATACAATGAGCAGTTCTTC	CSAREAGRLYNEQFF
.	TRBV7-7	TRBJ2-5	many	TGTGCCAGCAGCAGTGGTAGGCAGGGGAAGGAGACCCAGTACTTC	CASSSGRQGKETQYF
.	TRBV6-1	TRBJ1-1	.	TGTGCCAGCAGGCCACAGGGGAACACTGAAGCTTTCTTT	CASRPQGNTEAFF
TRBD1	TRBV4-1	TRBJ1-1	.	TGCGCCAGCACCCGGACAGGGGACACTGAAGCTTTCTTT	CASTRTGDTEAFF
TRBD1	TRBV28	TRBJ2-7	.	TGTGCCAGCAGTTTACAGGGGGCGCGTAGATACGAGCAGTACTTC	CASSLQGARRYEQYF
TRBD1	TRBV29-1	TRBJ1-2	.	TGCAGCGCCCGCGGGACAGGGTACTATGGCTACACCTTC	CSARGTGYYGYTF
TRBD2	TRBV5-6	TRBJ2-5	few	TGTGCCAGCAGCCTCGGACTAGCGGGAGCTGGGAACCAAGAGACCCAGTACTTC	CASSLGLAGAGNQETQYF
TRBD2	TRBV7-9	TRBJ2-7	.	TGTGCCAGCAGCCCGGGGACTAGCATCAACCACGAGCAGTACTTC	CASSPGTSINHEQYF
.	TRBV7-2	TRBJ2-4	.	TGTGCCAGCAGCCCAAACACAGGGTCGGAAAGCATTCAGTACTTC	CASSPNTGSESIQYF
.	TRBV7-6	TRBJ2-5	.	TGTGCCAGCAGCTTTTTGGGGGCGACCCAGTACTTC	CASSFLGATQYF
TRBD1	TRBV2	TRBJ1-2	few	TGTGCCAGCAGTGAAGTTAGACAGGGTTTGTACACCTTC	CASSEVRQGLYTF
.	TRBV11-2	TRBJ2-1	few	TGTGCCAGCAGCTCACGACCGGTTTTGAGTCTCAATGAGCAGTTCTTC	CASSSRPVLSLNEQFF
TRBD1	TRBV20-1	TRBJ2-3	.	TGCAGTGCTAGGGGGGACAGGGGAAGGCCAGATACGCAGTATTTT	CSARGDRGRPDTQYF
.	TRBV11-2	TRBJ2-3	.	TGTGCCAGCAGCTTAGTAATGTTCGGGGGGCGCACAGATACGCAGTATTTT	CASSLVMFGGRTDTQYF
.	TRBV30	TRBJ2-7	few	TGTGCCTGGAGTGGATTTCAGCGTAGACGGGCTGGAAGCTCCTACGAGCAGTACTTC	CAWSGFQRRRAGSSYEQYF
.	TRBV20-1	TRBJ1-2	.	TGCAGTGCTAGAGACCCTCGGACCGTGGGGAATGGCTACACCTTC	CSARDPRTVGNGYTF
TRBD2	TRBV6-1	TRBJ2-2	few	TGTGCCAGCAGCCCCCTTCCTGCGGGAGTGAGCGGGGAGCTGTTTTTT	CASSPLPAGVSGELFF
.	TRBV7-9	TRBJ2-3	.	TGTGCCAGCAGCCTGACGTGGCAAGGGGATACGCAGTATTTT	CASSLTWQGDTQYF